The 12 T cell receptor beta chains given below trace back to one sample, sequenced in a study of OX40 agonist ivuxolimab in advanced cancers. Only in-frame clones appear in the TCRdb table, and some are missing; sequencing was by immunoSEQ multiplex PCR. The sample contains fewer than 45,000 clones, about 88% of which appear only once. The sequencing here drew on CD4+ or CD8+ T cells sorted from blood, taken in a trial of the OX40 agonist ivuxolimab. These receptors came from an adult with an advanced solid tumor such as melanoma, head and neck, liver or kidney cancer.

The chain is built from TRBV5-1 and TRBJ2-5, with 7 bases matching TRBD1. V dropped 0 bases and J dropped 5; count of bases not matched to a gene: 4. Germline V gene sequence: CDR1 SGHRS, CDR2 YFSETQ. The length of the CDR3 is 14 residues. The CDR3 DNA sequence: TGCGCCAGCAGCTTGGAAGGGGGCCGGGAGACCCAGTACTTC. Its protein product is CASSLEGGRETQYF.

The rearrangement uses TRBV29-1 and TRBJ1-2; D is perhaps TRBD1 (6 bases). The CDR3 has 13 amino acids. V lost 5 bases and J 6 bases, leaving 16 bases between the germline ends. CDR1 is SQVTM, CDR2 ANQGSEA, per germline. CDR3 amino acids: CSVKFQGIDGYTF. Written as DNA, the CDR3 is TGCAGCGTTAAGTTTCAGGGGATAGATGGCTACACCTTC.

The genes are TRBV5-1 and TRBJ1-2; D gene ambiguous. The V end lost 0 bases, the J end lost 2 bases, and 5 bases lay between the germline ends. Germline V CDR1 and CDR2: SGHRS, YFSETQ. The CDR3 is 13 residues long. As DNA, the CDR3 is TGCGCCAGCAGCTTGGGTGGGAACTATGGCTACACCTTC. Protein: CASSLGGNYGYTF.

The rearrangement uses TRBV18 and TRBJ2-5, with no clear D. CDR1 KGHSH and CDR2 LQKENI come from the germline V gene. CDR3 length: 13 residues. V lost 5 bases and J lost 0, with 7 bases in between. CDR3 sequence reads: CASSSGYQETQYF. The CDR3 DNA follows: TGTGCCAGCTCATCAGGATACCAAGAGACCCAGTACTTC.

The rearrangement links TRBV9 to TRBJ1-1; D unclear. Germline V lookup: CDR1 SGDLS, CDR2 YYNGEE. CDR3 length equals 13 residues. V shed 3 bases and J shed 4 bases, with 10 bases lying between them. The CDR3 region is CASSATRFTEAFF. CDR3 DNA: TGTGCCAGCAGCGCTACAAGGTTCACTGAAGCTTTCTTT.

This clone was seen only once. The chain combines TRBV7-2 with TRBJ2-1; no clear D gene. The CDR3 contains 15 residues. CDR1 and CDR2 (germline): SGHTA, FQGNSA. V was cut by 5 bases and J by 0 bases, with 11 bases left in between. This CDR3 reads CASSVSTSSYNEQFF. DNA of the CDR3: TGTGCCAGCAGCGTCTCCACGAGCTCCTACAATGAGCAGTTCTTC.

The J gene is TRBJ1-6, the V gene TRBV5-1, with a possible D match to TRBD1 (5 bases). Trimming pared 5 bases from V and 0 bases from J, leaving 15 bases between. The CDR3 contains 17 residues. Per the germline V gene, CDR1 is SGHRS and CDR2 is YFSETQ. This chain's CDR3 is CASSRQSPYSYNSPLHF. The CDR3 DNA is TGCGCCAGCAGTAGACAGTCTCCTTACTCCTATAATTCACCCCTCCACTTT.

The rearrangement uses TRBV5-1 and TRBJ2-7; 10 bases are a match to TRBD2. The CDR3 spans 16 residues. J gave up 4 bases and V 6 bases, and 13 bases lay outside the gene matches. The V gene's germline CDR1 is SGHRS and CDR2 YFSETQ. CDR3 protein: CASTRESGRAEYEQYF. CDR3 coding DNA: TGCGCCAGCACCAGGGAAAGCGGGAGGGCCGAGTACGAGCAGTACTTC.

V usage is TRBV2 and J usage is TRBJ2-7; D gene ambiguous. The CDR3 totals 14 residues. In germline, CDR1 is SNHLY, CDR2 FYNNEI. V was cut by 2 bases and J by 3 bases, with 11 bases left in between. The CDR3 DNA is TGTGCCAGCAGTGAACGGCAGAATATCTACGAGCAGTACTTC. This sequence encodes CASSERQNIYEQYF.

V and J are TRBV7-9 and TRBJ2-1, with TRBD1 matching over 8 bases. Germline values: CDR1 SEHNR, CDR2 FQNEAQ (reference sequence). Losses at the gene ends were 8 bases for V and 5 bases for J; bases not matched to a gene: 5. CDR3 length: 13 residues. CDR3 in amino acids: CASQQGGNNEQFF. Written as DNA, the CDR3 is TGTGCCAGCCAACAGGGGGGAAACAATGAGCAGTTCTTC.

CDR3 sequence reads: CASSLRKLQGEQFF. The CDR3, as DNA: TGTGCCAGTAGTCTCAGAAAATTACAAGGTGAGCAGTTCTTC. This chain connects TRBV19 to TRBJ2-1; unclear D gene. This CDR3 is 14 amino acids long. The germline CDR1 and CDR2 sequences are LNHDA and SQIVND (reference sequence). Trimming stripped 5 bases from V and 9 bases from J, with 17 bases between.

This clone showed up just once. The chain recombines TRBV27 with TRBJ2-5; D possibly uses TRBD1 or TRBD2 (5 bases each). This CDR3 is built from 13 residues. With 10 bases removed from V and 4 bases from J, the gap between germline ends came to 16 bases. CDR1 and CDR2 from the germline V gene are MNHEY and SMNVEV (reference sequence). For the CDR3, the DNA is TGTGCCACCATGTATGGGGACGGAGAGACCCAGTACTTC. Translating it yields CATMYGDGETQYF.